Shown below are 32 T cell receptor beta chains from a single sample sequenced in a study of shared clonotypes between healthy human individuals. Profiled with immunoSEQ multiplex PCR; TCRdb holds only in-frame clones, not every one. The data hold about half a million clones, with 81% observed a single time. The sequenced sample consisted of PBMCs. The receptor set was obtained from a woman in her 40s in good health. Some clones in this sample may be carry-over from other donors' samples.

The CDR3 protein is CASSLVSSPYNEQFF. The CDR3 bases are TGTGCCAGCAGCTTAGTGTCTAGCCCATACAATGAGCAGTTCTTC. This chain uses TRBV11-3 with TRBJ2-1; perhaps TRBD2 as D (5 bases). V lost 1 base, J lost 4 bases, and 11 bases lay in between. Germline lookup yields CDR1 SGHNT and CDR2 YENEEA. CDR3 length: 15 amino acids.

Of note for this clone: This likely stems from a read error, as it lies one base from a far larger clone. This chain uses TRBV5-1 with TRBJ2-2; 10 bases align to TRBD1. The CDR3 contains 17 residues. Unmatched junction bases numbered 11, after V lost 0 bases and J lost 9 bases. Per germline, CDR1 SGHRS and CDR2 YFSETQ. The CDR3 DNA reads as TGCGCCAGCAGCTTGGGGGACAGGGGCCGCGCAACCAGGGAGCTGTTTTTT. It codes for CASSLGDRGRATRELFF.

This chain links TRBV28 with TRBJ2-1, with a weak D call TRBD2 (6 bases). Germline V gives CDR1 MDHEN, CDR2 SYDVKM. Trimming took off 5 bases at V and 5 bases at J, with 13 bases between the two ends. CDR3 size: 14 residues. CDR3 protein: CASSPSAGDNEQFF. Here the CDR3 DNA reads TGTGCCAGCAGTCCCTCAGCGGGTGACAATGAGCAGTTCTTC.

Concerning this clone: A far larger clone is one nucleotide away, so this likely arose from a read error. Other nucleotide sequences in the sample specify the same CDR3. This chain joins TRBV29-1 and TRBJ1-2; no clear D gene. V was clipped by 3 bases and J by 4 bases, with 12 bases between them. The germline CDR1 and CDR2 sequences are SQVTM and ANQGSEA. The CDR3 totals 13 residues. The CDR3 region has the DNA TGCAGCGTTGAGGATAGCTCCGTCTATGGCTACACCTTC. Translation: CSVEDSSVYGYTF.

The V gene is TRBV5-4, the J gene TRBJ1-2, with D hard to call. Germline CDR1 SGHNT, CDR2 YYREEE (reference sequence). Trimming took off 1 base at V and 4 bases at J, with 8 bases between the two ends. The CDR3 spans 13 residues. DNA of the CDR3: TGTGCCAGCAGCTTGAAGGCAGGCTATGGCTACACCTTC. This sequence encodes CASSLKAGYGYTF.

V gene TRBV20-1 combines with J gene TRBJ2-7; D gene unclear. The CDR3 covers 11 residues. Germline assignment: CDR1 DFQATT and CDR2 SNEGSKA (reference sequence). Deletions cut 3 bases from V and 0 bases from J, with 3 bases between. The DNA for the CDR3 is TGCAGTGCTAGCCACTCCTACGAGCAGTACTTC. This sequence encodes CSASHSYEQYF.

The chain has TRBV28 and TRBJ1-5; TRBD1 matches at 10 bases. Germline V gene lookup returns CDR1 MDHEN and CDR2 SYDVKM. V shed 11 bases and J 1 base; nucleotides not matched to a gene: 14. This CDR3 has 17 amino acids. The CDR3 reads CAHNRDRGGWSNQPQHF. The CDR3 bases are TGTGCCCACAATAGGGACAGGGGAGGCTGGAGCAATCAGCCCCAGCATTTT.

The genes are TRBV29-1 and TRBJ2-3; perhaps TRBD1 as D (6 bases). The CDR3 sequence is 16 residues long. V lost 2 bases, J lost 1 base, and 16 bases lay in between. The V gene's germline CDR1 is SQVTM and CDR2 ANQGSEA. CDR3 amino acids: CSVEPSYRAGTDTQYF. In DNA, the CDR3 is TGCAGCGTTGAACCCAGCTACAGGGCCGGCACAGATACGCAGTATTTT.

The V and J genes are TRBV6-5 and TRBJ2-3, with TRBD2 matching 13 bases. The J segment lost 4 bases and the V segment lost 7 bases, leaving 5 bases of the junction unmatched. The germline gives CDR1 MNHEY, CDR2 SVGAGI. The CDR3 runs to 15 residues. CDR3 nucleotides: TGTGCCAGCAAAAAGGGACTAGCGGGACCAGATACGCAGTATTTT. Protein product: CASKKGLAGPDTQYF.

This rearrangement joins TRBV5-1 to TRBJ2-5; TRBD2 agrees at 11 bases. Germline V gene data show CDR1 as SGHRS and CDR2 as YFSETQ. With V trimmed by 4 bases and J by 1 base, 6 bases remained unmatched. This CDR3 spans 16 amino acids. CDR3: CASSKGTSGTQETQYF. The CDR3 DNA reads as TGCGCCAGCAGCAAAGGGACTAGCGGAACCCAAGAGACCCAGTACTTC.

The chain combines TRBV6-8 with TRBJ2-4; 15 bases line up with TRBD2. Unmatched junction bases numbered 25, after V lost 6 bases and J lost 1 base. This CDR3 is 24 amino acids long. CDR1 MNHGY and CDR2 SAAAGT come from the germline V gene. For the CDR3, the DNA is TGTGCCAGCAGCCGAACCGGACTAGCGGGAGGGCCTGGGGACAAAAAAGGGGCCAAAAACATTCAGTACTTC. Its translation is CASSRTGLAGGPGDKKGAKNIQYF.

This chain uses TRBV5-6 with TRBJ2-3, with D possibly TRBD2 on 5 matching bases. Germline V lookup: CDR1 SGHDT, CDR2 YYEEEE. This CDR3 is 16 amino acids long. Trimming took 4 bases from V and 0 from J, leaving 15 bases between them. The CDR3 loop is CASSNTRGFSTDTQYF. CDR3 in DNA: TGTGCCAGCAGCAATACAAGAGGGTTTAGCACAGATACGCAGTATTTT.

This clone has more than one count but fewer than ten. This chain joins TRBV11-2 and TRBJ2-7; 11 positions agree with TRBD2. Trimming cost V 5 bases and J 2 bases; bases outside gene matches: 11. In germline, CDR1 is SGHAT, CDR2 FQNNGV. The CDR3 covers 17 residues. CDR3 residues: CASSPGTSGTEPYEQYF. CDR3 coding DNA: TGTGCCAGCAGCCCCGGGACTAGCGGCACGGAGCCCTACGAGCAGTACTTC.

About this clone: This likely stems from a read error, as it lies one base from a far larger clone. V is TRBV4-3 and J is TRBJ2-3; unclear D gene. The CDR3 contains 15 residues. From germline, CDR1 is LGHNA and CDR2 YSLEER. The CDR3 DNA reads TGCGCCAGCAGCCAAGAGGCCATTCGCACAGATACGAAGTATTTT. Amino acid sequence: CASSQEAIRTDTKYF.

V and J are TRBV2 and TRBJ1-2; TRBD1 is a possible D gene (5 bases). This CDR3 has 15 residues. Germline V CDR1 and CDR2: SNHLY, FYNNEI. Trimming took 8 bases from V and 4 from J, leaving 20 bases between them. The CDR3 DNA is TGTGCCAGCGGGGGGGAGGCCCGCGGGGCCTATGGCTACACCTTC. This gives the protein CASGGEARGAYGYTF.

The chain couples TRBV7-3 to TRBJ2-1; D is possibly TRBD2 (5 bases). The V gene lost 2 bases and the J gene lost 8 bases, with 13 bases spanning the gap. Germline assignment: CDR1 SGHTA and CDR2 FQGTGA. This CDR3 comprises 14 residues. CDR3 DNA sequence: TGTGCCAGCAGCTTAGGTCTAGCTGGCGATGAGCAGTTCTTC. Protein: CASSLGLAGDEQFF.

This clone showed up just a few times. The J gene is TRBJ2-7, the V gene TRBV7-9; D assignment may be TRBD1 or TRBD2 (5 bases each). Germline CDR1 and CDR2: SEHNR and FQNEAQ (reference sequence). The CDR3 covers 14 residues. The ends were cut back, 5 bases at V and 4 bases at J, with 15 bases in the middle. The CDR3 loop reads CASSPPGATYEQYF. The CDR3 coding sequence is TGTGCCAGCAGCCCTCCCGGGGCTACTTACGAGCAGTACTTC.

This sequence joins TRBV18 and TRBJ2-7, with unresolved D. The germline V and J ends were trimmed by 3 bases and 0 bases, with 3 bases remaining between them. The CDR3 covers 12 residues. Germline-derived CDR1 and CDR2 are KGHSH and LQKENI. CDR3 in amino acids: CASSPGSYEQYF. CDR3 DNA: TGTGCCAGCTCACCGGGCTCCTACGAGCAGTACTTC.

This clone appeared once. CDR3 sequence (DNA): TGTGCCAGCAGGCAACAGGGGGTTGATGGCTACACCTTC. Protein sequence: CASRQQGVDGYTF. The chain uses TRBV27 and TRBJ1-2; the match to TRBD1 covers 8 bases. The V and J ends lost 6 bases and 6 bases, in that order; junction bases with no gene match: 6. The CDR3 contains 13 residues. Looked up from germline, CDR1 is MNHEY and CDR2 is SMNVEV (reference sequence).

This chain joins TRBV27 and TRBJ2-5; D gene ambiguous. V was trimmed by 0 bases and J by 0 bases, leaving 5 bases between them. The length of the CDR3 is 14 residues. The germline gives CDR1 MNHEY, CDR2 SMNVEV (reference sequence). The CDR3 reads CASSLSPYQETQYF. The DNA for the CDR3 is TGTGCCAGCAGTTTATCCCCGTACCAAGAGACCCAGTACTTC.

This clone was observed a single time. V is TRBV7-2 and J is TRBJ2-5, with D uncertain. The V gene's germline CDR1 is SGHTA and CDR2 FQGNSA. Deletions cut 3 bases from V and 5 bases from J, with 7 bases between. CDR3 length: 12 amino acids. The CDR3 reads CASSLSGETQYF. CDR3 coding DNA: TGTGCCAGCAGCTTGTCGGGTGAGACCCAGTACTTC.

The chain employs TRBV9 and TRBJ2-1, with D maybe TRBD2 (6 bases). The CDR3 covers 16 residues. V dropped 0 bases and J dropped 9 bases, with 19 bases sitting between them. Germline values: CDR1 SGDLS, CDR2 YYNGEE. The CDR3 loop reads CASSVAPGVLQSEQFF. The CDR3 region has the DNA TGTGCCAGCAGCGTAGCTCCGGGAGTCCTCCAAAGTGAGCAGTTCTTC. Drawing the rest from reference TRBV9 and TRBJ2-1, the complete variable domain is DSGVTQTPKHLITATGQRVTLRCSPRSGDLSVYWYQQSLDQGLQFLIQYYNGEERAKGNILERFSAQQFPDLHSELNLSSLELGDSALYFCASSVAPGVLQSEQFFGPGTRLTVL.

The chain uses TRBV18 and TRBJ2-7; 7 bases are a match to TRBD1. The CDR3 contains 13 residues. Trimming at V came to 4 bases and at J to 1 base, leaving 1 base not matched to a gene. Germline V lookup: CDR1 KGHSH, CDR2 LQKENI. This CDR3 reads CASSQGQSYEQYF. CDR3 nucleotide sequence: TGTGCCAGCTCACAGGGACAGTCCTACGAGCAGTACTTC.

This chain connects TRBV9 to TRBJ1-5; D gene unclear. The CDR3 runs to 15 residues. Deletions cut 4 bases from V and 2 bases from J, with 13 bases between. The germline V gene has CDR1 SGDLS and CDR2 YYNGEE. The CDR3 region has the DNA TGTGCCAGCAGCCCGTCCCCCTTGGGCAATCAGCCCCAGCATTTT. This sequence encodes CASSPSPLGNQPQHF.

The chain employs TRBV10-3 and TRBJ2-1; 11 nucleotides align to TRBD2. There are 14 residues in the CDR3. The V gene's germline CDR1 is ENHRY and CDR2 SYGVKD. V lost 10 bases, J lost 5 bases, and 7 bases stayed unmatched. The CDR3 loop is CATLAGGIDNEQFF. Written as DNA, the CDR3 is TGTGCCACCTTAGCGGGAGGGATCGACAATGAGCAGTTCTTC.

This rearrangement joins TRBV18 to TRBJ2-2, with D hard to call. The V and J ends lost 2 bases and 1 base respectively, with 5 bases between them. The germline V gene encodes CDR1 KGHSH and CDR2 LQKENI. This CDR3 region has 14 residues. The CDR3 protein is CASSPEKNTGELFF. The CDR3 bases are TGTGCCAGCTCACCAGAGAAGAACACCGGGGAGCTGTTTTTT.

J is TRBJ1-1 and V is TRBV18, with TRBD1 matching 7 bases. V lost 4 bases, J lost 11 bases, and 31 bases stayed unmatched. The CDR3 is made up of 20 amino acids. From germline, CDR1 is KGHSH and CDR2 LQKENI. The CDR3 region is CASSRKGQPMLGGGKTEAFF. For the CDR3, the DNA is TGTGCCAGCTCACGCAAGGGACAGCCTATGCTCGGCGGTGGAAAAACCGAGGCTTTCTTT.

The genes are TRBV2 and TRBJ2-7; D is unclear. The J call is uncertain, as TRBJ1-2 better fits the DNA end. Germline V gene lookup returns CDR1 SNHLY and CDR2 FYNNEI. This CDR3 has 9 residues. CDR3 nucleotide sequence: TGTGCCAGCAGTGAGCCGTACACCTTC. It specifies CASSEPYTF.

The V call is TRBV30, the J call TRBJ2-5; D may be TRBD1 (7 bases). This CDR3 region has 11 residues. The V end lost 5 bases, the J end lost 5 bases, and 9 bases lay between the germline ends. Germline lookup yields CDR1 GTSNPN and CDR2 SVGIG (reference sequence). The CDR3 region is CAWAGGETQYF. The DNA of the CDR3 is TGTGCCTGGGCAGGGGGGGAGACCCAGTACTTC.

The CDR3: CASSQESLAGGIGELFF. For the CDR3, the DNA is TGTGCCAGCAGCCAAGAGTCTCTAGCGGGAGGAATCGGGGAGCTGTTTTTT. This rearrangement joins TRBV4-2 to TRBJ2-2, with 11 bases matching TRBD2. The CDR3 runs to 17 residues. The junction had 7 bases not matched to a gene; V was cut back by 0 bases and J by 7 bases. Germline V gene data show CDR1 as LGHNA and CDR2 as YNFKEQ.

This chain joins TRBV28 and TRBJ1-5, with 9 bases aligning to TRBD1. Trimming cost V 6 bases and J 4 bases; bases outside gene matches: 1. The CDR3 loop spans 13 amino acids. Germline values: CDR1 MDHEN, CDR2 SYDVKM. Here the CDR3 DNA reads TGTGCCAGCAGGGGACAGGGAAATCAGCCCCAGCATTTT. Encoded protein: CASRGQGNQPQHF.

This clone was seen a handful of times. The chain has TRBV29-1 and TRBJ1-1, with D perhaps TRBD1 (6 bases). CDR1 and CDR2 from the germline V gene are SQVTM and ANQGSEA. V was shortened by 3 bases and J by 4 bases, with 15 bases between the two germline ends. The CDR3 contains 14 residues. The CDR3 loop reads CSVDKQGRGTEAFF. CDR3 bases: TGCAGCGTTGACAAACAGGGCCGGGGCACTGAAGCTTTCTTT.